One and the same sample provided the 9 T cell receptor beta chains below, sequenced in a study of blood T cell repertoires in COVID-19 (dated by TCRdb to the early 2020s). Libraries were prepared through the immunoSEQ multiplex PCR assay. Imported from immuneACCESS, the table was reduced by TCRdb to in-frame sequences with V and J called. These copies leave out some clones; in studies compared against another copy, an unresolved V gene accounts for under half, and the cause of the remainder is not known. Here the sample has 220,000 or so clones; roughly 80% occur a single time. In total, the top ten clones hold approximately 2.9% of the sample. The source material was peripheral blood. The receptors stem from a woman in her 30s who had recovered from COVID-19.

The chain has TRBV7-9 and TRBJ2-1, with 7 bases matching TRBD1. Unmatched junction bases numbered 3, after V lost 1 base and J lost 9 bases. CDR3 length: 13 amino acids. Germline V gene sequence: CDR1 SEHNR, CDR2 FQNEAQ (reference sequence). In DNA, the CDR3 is TGTGCCAGCAGCTTAGTGGCAGGGGGTGAGCAGTTCTTC. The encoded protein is CASSLVAGGEQFF.

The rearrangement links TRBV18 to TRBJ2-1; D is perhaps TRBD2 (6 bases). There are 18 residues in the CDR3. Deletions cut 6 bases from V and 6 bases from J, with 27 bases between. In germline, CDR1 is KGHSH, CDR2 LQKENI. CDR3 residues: CASSVRSELGEAGNEQFF. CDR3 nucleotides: TGTGCCAGCTCGGTCCGTTCAGAGTTGGGGGAGGCTGGCAATGAGCAGTTCTTC. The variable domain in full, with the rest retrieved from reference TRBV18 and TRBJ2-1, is NAGVMQNPRHLVRRRGQEARLRCSPMKGHSHVYWYRQLPEEGLKFMVYLQKENIIDESGMPKERFSAEFPKEGPSILRIQQVVRGDSAAYFCASSVRSELGEAGNEQFFGPGTRLTVL.

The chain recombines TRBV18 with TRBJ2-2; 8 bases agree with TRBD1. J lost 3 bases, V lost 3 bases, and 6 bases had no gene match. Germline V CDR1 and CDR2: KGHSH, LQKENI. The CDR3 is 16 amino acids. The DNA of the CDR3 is TGTGCCAGCTCACCGGGGACAGGCGGGGACACCGGGGAGCTGTTTTTT. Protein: CASSPGTGGDTGELFF.

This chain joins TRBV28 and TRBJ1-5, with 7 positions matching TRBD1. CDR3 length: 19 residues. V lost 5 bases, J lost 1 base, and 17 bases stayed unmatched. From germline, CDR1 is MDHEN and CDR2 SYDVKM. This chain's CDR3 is CASSPLSAGGMFSNQPQHF. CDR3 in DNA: TGTGCCAGCAGTCCCCTTTCGGCAGGGGGGATGTTCAGCAATCAGCCCCAGCATTTT.

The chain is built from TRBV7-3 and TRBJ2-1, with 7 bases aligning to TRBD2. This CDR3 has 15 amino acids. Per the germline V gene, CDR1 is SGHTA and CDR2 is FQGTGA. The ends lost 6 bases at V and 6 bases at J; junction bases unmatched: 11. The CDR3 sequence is CASSFFSGGPNEQFF. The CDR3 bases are TGTGCCAGCAGTTTCTTTTCGGGAGGCCCCAATGAGCAGTTCTTC.

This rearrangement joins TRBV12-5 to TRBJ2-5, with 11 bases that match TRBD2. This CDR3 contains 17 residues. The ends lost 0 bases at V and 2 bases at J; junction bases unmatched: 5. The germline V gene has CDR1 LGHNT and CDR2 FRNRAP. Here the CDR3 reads CASGLVVLAGGQETQYF. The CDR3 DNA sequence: TGTGCTAGTGGTTTGGTAGTTTTAGCGGGAGGGCAAGAGACCCAGTACTTC.

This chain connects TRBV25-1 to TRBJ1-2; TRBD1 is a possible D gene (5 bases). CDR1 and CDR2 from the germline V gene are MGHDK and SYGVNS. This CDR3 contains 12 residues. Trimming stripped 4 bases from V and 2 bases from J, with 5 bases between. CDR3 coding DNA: TGTGCCAGCAGTGCAGGGAACTATGGCTACACCTTC. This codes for CASSAGNYGYTF.

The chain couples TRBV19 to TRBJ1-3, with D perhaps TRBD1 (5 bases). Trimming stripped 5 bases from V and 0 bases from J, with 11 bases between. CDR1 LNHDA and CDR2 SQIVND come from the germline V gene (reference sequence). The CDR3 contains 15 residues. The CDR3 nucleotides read TGTGCCAGTAGTGTTCAGGGAAGCTCTGGAAACACCATATATTTT. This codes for CASSVQGSSGNTIYF.

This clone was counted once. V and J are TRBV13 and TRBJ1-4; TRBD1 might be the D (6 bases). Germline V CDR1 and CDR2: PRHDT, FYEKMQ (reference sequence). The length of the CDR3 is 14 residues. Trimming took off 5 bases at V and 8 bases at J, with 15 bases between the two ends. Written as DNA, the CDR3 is TGTGCCAGCAGCCTCGGACAGTTTGCGGAAAAACTGTTTTTT. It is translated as CASSLGQFAEKLFF. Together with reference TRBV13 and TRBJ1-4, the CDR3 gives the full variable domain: AAGVIQSPRHLIKEKRETATLKCYPIPRHDTVYWYQQGPGQDPQFLISFYEKMQSDKGSIPDRFSAQQFSDYHSELNMSSLELGDSALYFCASSLGQFAEKLFFGSGTQLSVL.